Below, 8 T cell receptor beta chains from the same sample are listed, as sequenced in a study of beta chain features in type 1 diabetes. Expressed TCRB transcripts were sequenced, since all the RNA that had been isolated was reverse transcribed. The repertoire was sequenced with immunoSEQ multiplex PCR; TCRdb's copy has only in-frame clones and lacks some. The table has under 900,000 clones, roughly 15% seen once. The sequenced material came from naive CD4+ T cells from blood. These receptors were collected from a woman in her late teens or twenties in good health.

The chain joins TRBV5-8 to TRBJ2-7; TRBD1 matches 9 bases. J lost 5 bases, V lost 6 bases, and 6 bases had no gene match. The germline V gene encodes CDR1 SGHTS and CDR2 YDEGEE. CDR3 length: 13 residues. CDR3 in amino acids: CASTRDRDHEQYF. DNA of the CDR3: TGTGCCAGCACCCGGGACAGGGATCACGAGCAGTACTTC.

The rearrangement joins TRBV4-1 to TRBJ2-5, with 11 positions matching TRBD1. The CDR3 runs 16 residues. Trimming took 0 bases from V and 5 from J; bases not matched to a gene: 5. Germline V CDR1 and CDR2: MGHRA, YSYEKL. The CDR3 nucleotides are TGCGCCAGCAGCCAAGATCCCCGGGACAGGGGGGAGACCCAGTACTTC. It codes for CASSQDPRDRGETQYF.

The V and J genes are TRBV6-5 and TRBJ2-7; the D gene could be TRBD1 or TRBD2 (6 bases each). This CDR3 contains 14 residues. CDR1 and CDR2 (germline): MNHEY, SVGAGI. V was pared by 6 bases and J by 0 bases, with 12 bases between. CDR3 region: CASRKGGASYEQYF. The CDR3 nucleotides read TGTGCCAGCAGAAAGGGGGGAGCCTCCTACGAGCAGTACTTC.

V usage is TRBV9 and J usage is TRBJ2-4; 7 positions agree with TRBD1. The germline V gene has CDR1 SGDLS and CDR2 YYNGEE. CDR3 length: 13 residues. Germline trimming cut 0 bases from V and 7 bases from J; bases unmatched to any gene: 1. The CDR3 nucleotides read TGTGCCAGCAGCGTAGAGGGGGCGAACATTCAGTACTTC. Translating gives CASSVEGANIQYF.

The CDR3 protein is CASTGLNEQFF. CDR3 coding DNA: TGTGCCAGCACGGGTCTCAATGAGCAGTTCTTC. The V gene is TRBV28, the J gene TRBJ2-1; D remains unclear. With 7 bases removed from V and 6 bases from J, the gap between germline ends came to 7 bases. Germline CDR1 and CDR2: MDHEN and SYDVKM. This CDR3 is built from 11 residues.

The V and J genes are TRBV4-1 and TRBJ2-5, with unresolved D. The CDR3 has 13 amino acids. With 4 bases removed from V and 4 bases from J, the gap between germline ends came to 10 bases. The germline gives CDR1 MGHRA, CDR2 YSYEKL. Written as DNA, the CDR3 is TGCGCCAGCAGCCTCACACTGATAGAGACCCAGTACTTC. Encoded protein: CASSLTLIETQYF.

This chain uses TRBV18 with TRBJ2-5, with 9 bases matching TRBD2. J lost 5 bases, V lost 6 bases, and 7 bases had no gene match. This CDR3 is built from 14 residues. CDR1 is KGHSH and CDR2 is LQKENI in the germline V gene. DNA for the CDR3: TGTGCCAGCTCCCCGCTAGCGGGAATGGAGACCCAGTACTTC. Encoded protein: CASSPLAGMETQYF.

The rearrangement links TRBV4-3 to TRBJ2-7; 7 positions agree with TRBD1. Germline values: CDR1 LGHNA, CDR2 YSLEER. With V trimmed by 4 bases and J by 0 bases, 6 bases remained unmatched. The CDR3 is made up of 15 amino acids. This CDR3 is CASSRAGTASYEQYF. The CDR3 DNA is TGCGCCAGCAGCCGAGCCGGGACAGCCTCCTACGAGCAGTACTTC.